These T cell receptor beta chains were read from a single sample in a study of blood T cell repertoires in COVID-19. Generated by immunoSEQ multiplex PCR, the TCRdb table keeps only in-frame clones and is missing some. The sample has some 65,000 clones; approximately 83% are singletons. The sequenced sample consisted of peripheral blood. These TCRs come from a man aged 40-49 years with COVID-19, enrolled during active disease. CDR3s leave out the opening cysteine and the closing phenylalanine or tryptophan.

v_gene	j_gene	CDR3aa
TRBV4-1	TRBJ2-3	ASSQDRAGGSTDTQY
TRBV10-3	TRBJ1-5	AIGEDRDNQPQH
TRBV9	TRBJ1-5	ASSSPVNQPQH
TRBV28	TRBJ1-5	ASRGGTGMMAQH
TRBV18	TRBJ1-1	ASSPPGQGKTEAF
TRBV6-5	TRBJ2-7	ASALGGSSYEQY
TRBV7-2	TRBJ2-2	ASSQPTRGTGELF
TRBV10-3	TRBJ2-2	ASRQGRTGELF
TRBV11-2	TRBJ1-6	ASSQGPPSGNNSPLH
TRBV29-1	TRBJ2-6	SVKSGTAHSGANVLT
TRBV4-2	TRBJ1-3	ASSQLPRGGTGDTIY
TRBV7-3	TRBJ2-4	ASSLTGANIQY
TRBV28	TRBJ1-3	ASRVPQGGAAGNTIY
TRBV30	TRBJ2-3	AWSPRGAGGQY
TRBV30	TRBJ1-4	AWDRSTNEKLF
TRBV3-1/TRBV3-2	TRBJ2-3	ASSQGAGRGHTDTQY
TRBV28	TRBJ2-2	ASSLAGGLSGELF
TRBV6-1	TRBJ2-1	ASSEAWLAGGTGYNEQF
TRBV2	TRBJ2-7	ASRLSGNYEQY
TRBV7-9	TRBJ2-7	ASSTTSGGAYEQY
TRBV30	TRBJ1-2	AWISRDNYGYT
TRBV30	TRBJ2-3	AWSRGEGTDTQY
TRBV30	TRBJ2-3	AWSPRRDRVTDTQY
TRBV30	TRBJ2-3	AWSVSPWSGVSDTQY
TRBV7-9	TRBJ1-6	ASSSRHSPLH
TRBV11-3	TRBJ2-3	ASSAGPDTDTQY
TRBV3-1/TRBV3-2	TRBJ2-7	ASSQDLSSNGEQY
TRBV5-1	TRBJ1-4	ASSLGQYNEKLF
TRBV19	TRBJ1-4	ASSMTRGSEKLF
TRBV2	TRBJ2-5	ASGGTSGGRGETQY
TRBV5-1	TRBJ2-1	ASTGGSDEQF
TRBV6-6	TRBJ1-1	ASSTRDRYNTEAF
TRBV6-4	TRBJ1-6	ATSPGSPLH
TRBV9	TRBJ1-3	ASSVARDRGRGNTIY
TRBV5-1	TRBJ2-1	ASRLSGQLKNEQF
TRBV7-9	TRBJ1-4	ASSLGRGAKEKLF
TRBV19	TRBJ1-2	ASSEEEAYGYT
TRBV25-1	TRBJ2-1	ASSTGQGDNEQF
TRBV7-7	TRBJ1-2	ASGTERGKENYGYT
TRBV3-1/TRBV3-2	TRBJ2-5	ASSQGRGADETQY
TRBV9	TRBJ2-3	ASSVASGLTDTQY
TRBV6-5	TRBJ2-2	ATEGTGELF
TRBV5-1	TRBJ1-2	ASSSDTYGYT
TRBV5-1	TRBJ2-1	ASSLGGAGNNEQF
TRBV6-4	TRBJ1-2	ASSDGQAPNYGYT
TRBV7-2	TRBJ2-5	ASSLTSGGAGQETQY
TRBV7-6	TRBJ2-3	ASSLVGAPLDTQY
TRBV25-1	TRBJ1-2	ASSDPGGAYGYT
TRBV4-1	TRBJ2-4	ASSPAELAKNIQY
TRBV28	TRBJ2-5	ASTRRGGTQETQY
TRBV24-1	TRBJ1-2	ATSDLGTEFNYGYT
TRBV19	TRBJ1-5	ASVRASGGNQPQH
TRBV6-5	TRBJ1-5	ASSDSGPGNQPQH
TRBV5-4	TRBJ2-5	ASSLRLAGQETQY
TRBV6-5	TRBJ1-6	ASSLSGTDNSPLH
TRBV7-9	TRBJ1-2	ASSLEAGPGYT
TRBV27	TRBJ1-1	ASSLQGLTEAF
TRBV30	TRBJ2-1	AWAAGEHSEQF
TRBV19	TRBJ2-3	ASSIGIGGQGLDTQY
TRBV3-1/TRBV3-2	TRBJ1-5	ASSQAINQPQH